Included here is one T cell receptor (beta chain) sequence, with context. CDR3 length equals 10 residues. The germline V gene has CDR1 SEHNR and CDR2 FQNEAQ (reference sequence). V dropped 5 bases and J dropped 4 bases, with 2 bases sitting between them. This entry comes from a study of graft-versus-host responses after intestinal transplantation. Study-wide background: Transplants given to recipients were multivisceral, liver-intestinal, or isolated intestinal. Regarding the study as a whole: Recipient marrow contained GvH clones, some of which appeared first in ileum or blood.

Irradiated, violet-dye-labeled stimulators (about 200,000) were plated alongside about 200,000 CFSE-labeled responders. Sorting was performed after the reaction on proliferating CFSE-low CD3+CD4+ and CD3+CD8+ responders. Method: immunoSEQ multiplex PCR; TCRdb's copy keeps in-frame clones and lacks some. This sample has 6,500 to 7,500 clones, with roughly 25% found just once. V and J are TRBV7-9 and TRBJ1-2, with D uncertain. The source is a human patient who was an organ donor for intestinal transplantation. Sequenced material: alloreactive CD4+ T cells from a mixed lymphocyte reaction culture, taken before transplantation. The sample's subset: CFSE-low proliferating T cells sorted from roughly six-day pre-transplant mixed lymphocyte reaction (GvH or HvG direction). CDR3 sequence reads: CASSLYGYTF. In nucleotides, the CDR3 is TGTGCCAGCAGCCTCTATGGCTACACCTTC.